A selection of T cell receptor beta chains follows, all from one sample in a study of shared clonotypes between healthy human individuals. The data were produced by immunoSEQ multiplex PCR, yet TCRdb's version contains in-frame clones alone and is incomplete. The sample consists of some 1.5 million clones, approximately 98% of them appearing once. The sample comprised naive CD4+ T cells sorted from blood. Source of these receptors: a man aged 25-45 years in good health. Each CDR3 is given with its conserved first and last residue. Fields, in order: clone size, J gene, V gene, D gene, CDR3 DNA, CDR3 protein. The D gene is left open where the match is weak. The size of a clone is reported for some rows only, either as once, few or many, or as a class for expanded clones.

abundance: .; j_gene: TRBJ2-7; v_gene: TRBV10-3; d_gene: .; CDR3nt: TGTGCCATCAGGGCCAGCGGAGGCGAGCAGTACTTC; CDR3aa: CAIRASGGEQYF
abundance: .; j_gene: TRBJ2-5; v_gene: TRBV7-3; d_gene: TRBD1; CDR3nt: TGTGCCAGCAGCGGGACAGGACGGGGCCAAGAGACCCAGTACTTC; CDR3aa: CASSGTGRGQETQYF
abundance: .; j_gene: TRBJ1-1; v_gene: TRBV7-8; d_gene: .; CDR3nt: TGTGCCAGCAGCTTATACCAGGGCCCCCAAGGGGACACTGAAGCTTTCTTT; CDR3aa: CASSLYQGPQGDTEAFF
abundance: .; j_gene: TRBJ2-1; v_gene: TRBV10-3; d_gene: TRBD2; CDR3nt: TGTGCCATCAGATCTCAGGGGACTAGTCATTCTGAGCAGTTCTTC; CDR3aa: CAIRSQGTSHSEQFF
abundance: .; j_gene: TRBJ2-7; v_gene: TRBV4-1; d_gene: .; CDR3nt: TGCGCCAGCAGCCAAGATACCAGGGCAACCTACGAGCAGTACTTC; CDR3aa: CASSQDTRATYEQYF
abundance: .; j_gene: TRBJ2-5; v_gene: TRBV7-2; d_gene: .; CDR3nt: TGTGCCAGCGGGTCCCAGTTTAGCCGACAAGAGACCCAGTACTTC; CDR3aa: CASGSQFSRQETQYF
abundance: .; j_gene: TRBJ2-1; v_gene: TRBV10-3; d_gene: .; CDR3nt: TGTGCCATCAGCCTTTCCCTATACAATGAGCAGTTCTTC; CDR3aa: CAISLSLYNEQFF
abundance: .; j_gene: TRBJ2-2; v_gene: TRBV19; d_gene: .; CDR3nt: TGTGCCAGTAAGCCGAGACAAGACACCGGGGAGCTGTTTTTT; CDR3aa: CASKPRQDTGELFF
abundance: .; j_gene: TRBJ1-2; v_gene: TRBV6-1; d_gene: .; CDR3nt: TGTGCCAGCAGTCCCATAGACTCCTATGGCTACACCTTC; CDR3aa: CASSPIDSYGYTF
abundance: .; j_gene: TRBJ1-5; v_gene: TRBV28; d_gene: .; CDR3nt: TGTGCCAGCAGTGGTCTGGGCAGGGAGAGGTCGCCCCGCCAGCATTTT; CDR3aa: CASSGLGRERSPRQHF
abundance: .; j_gene: TRBJ2-2; v_gene: TRBV29-1; d_gene: TRBD1; CDR3nt: TGCAGCGTATTGGGACAGGGGGGCGGCACCGGGGAGCTGTTTTTT; CDR3aa: CSVLGQGGGTGELFF
abundance: once; j_gene: TRBJ1-1; v_gene: TRBV19; d_gene: .; CDR3nt: TGTGCCAGTAGTATCCTGGGGGGCCTAGCTTTCTTT; CDR3aa: CASSILGGLAFF
abundance: .; j_gene: TRBJ1-1; v_gene: TRBV10-3; d_gene: .; CDR3nt: TGTGCCATCAGTGAGTCTGAAGGGACAAAAAGGACTGAAGCTTTCTTT; CDR3aa: CAISESEGTKRTEAFF
abundance: .; j_gene: TRBJ1-1; v_gene: TRBV5-1; d_gene: TRBD1; CDR3nt: TGCGCCAGCAGCTTGGGACAGGGGATGCTTGAAGCTTTCTTT; CDR3aa: CASSLGQGMLEAFF
abundance: .; j_gene: TRBJ1-2; v_gene: TRBV5-1; d_gene: .; CDR3nt: TGCGCCAGCAGGACGGCCCTGGATGGCTACACCTTC; CDR3aa: CASRTALDGYTF
abundance: .; j_gene: TRBJ2-7; v_gene: TRBV28; d_gene: .; CDR3nt: TGTGCCAGCAGGGCTGGAGGGGGAGAGTCCTACGAGCAGTACTTC; CDR3aa: CASRAGGGESYEQYF
abundance: .; j_gene: TRBJ2-3; v_gene: TRBV18; d_gene: .; CDR3nt: TGTGCCAGCTTCACCACCGCCACCGGCACAGATACGCAGTATTTT; CDR3aa: CASFTTATGTDTQYF
abundance: .; j_gene: TRBJ2-1; v_gene: TRBV18; d_gene: TRBD2; CDR3nt: TGTGCCAGCTCACCAAAGAATAGCGGGAGGCCCTACAATGAGCAGTTCTTC; CDR3aa: CASSPKNSGRPYNEQFF
abundance: .; j_gene: TRBJ1-1; v_gene: TRBV6-1; d_gene: .; CDR3nt: TGTGCCAGCAGTGAATGGGGGGCACAGGGGAACACTGAAGCTTTCTTT; CDR3aa: CASSEWGAQGNTEAFF
abundance: .; j_gene: TRBJ2-5; v_gene: TRBV9; d_gene: TRBD1; CDR3nt: TGTGCCAGCAGCGTAGGGGCAGGGGGCCCAGAGACCCAGTACTTC; CDR3aa: CASSVGAGGPETQYF
abundance: .; j_gene: TRBJ1-2; v_gene: TRBV6-1; d_gene: .; CDR3nt: TGTGCCAGCAGTGAGACCTACAGGAGAACTAACTATGGCTACACCTTC; CDR3aa: CASSETYRRTNYGYTF
abundance: .; j_gene: TRBJ1-1; v_gene: TRBV27; d_gene: .; CDR3nt: TGTGCCAGCAGTTCCAGGGAGGGGAGGAACACTGAAGCTTTCTTT; CDR3aa: CASSSREGRNTEAFF
abundance: .; j_gene: TRBJ1-5; v_gene: TRBV27; d_gene: .; CDR3nt: TGTGCCAGCAGTTCATGGGGGCGTCAGCCCCAGCATTTT; CDR3aa: CASSSWGRQPQHF
abundance: .; j_gene: TRBJ1-3; v_gene: TRBV4-3; d_gene: .; CDR3nt: TGCGCCAGCAGCCAAGGGGGACAATCTGGAAACACCATATATTTT; CDR3aa: CASSQGGQSGNTIYF
abundance: .; j_gene: TRBJ2-1; v_gene: TRBV4-2; d_gene: TRBD2; CDR3nt: TGTGCCAGCAGCCCCGAGCGGGGTGAGCAGTTCTTC; CDR3aa: CASSPERGEQFF
abundance: .; j_gene: TRBJ2-1; v_gene: TRBV18; d_gene: .; CDR3nt: TGTGCCAGCTCACCACGAGACAGGGAGGCGTTCTTC; CDR3aa: CASSPRDREAFF
abundance: .; j_gene: TRBJ2-2; v_gene: TRBV5-1; d_gene: .; CDR3nt: TGCGCCAGCAGCTTAAGACAGGCGAACACCGGGGAGCTGTTTTTT; CDR3aa: CASSLRQANTGELFF
abundance: .; j_gene: TRBJ1-4; v_gene: TRBV15; d_gene: TRBD1; CDR3nt: TGTGCCACCAGCAATCACCAGGGGGTCGGTGAAAAACTGTTTTTT; CDR3aa: CATSNHQGVGEKLFF